The 16 T cell receptor beta chains reported below all come from one sample, sequenced in a study of OX40 agonist ivuxolimab in advanced cancers. Sequencing used immunoSEQ multiplex PCR; TCRdb keeps in-frame clones, though not all of them. The data hold more than 45,000 clones, with approximately 86% observed a single time. Sequencing used CD4+ or CD8+ T cells sorted from blood, obtained in a trial of the OX40 agonist ivuxolimab. Source of these receptors: an adult with an advanced solid tumor such as melanoma, head and neck, liver or kidney cancer.

This rearrangement joins TRBV7-9 to TRBJ1-2; 8 bases match TRBD1. CDR3 length: 14 residues. The junction had 4 bases not matched to a gene; V was cut back by 5 bases and J by 2 bases. The germline CDR1 and CDR2 sequences are SEHNR and FQNEAQ (reference sequence). This CDR3 is CASSNRTGNYGYTF. Written as DNA, the CDR3 is TGTGCCAGCAGCAATAGGACAGGGAACTATGGCTACACCTTC. Filled out from reference TRBV7-9 and TRBJ1-2, the complete variable domain reads DTGVSQNPRHKITKRGQNVTFRCDPISEHNRLYWYRQTLGQGPEFLTYFQNEAQLEKSRLLSDRFSAERPKGSFSTLEIQRTEQGDSAMYLCASSNRTGNYGYTFGSGTRLTVV.

V and J are TRBV19 and TRBJ2-1, with 7 bases identical to TRBD1. This CDR3 is 15 amino acids long. V trimming: 7 bases; J trimming: 3 bases; junction bases outside the gene matches: 9. CDR1 is LNHDA, CDR2 SQIVND, per germline (reference sequence). The CDR3 protein is CASKYGGQDYNEQFF. The CDR3 DNA is TGTGCCAGTAAGTACGGCGGACAGGACTACAATGAGCAGTTCTTC. Full variable domain (outside the CDR3, taken from reference TRBV19 and TRBJ2-1): DGGITQSPKYLFRKEGQNVTLSCEQNLNHDAMYWYRQDPGQGLRLIYYSQIVNDFQKGDIAEGYSVSREKKESFPLTVTSAQKNPTAFYLCASKYGGQDYNEQFFGPGTRLTVL.

This chain uses TRBV5-6 with TRBJ1-1; TRBD1 is a possible D gene (5 bases). The CDR3 sequence is 16 residues long. Trimming took off 5 bases at V and 0 bases at J, with 17 bases between the two ends. Germline V gives CDR1 SGHDT, CDR2 YYEEEE. The CDR3 region has the DNA TGTGCCAGCAGTTTAGATAAAGGGGTTTTGAACACTGAAGCTTTCTTT. Translating it yields CASSLDKGVLNTEAFF.

In this sample, this clone turned up once. This chain connects TRBV2 to TRBJ2-7, with D perhaps TRBD1 or TRBD2 (5 bases each). V was clipped by 4 bases and J by 4 bases, with 26 bases between them. CDR3 length: 18 residues. In germline, CDR1 is SNHLY, CDR2 FYNNEI. CDR3 protein: CASSAGPGRATSGYEQYF. CDR3 DNA: TGTGCCAGCAGTGCGGGGCCAGGGCGAGCCACGAGCGGATACGAGCAGTACTTC.

V usage is TRBV5-1 and J usage is TRBJ2-7; perhaps TRBD2 as D (5 bases). The CDR3 runs 13 residues. V was shortened by 4 bases and J by 1 base, with 9 bases between the two germline ends. From germline, CDR1 is SGHRS and CDR2 YFSETQ. The DNA of the CDR3 is TGCGCCAGCAGCAAAGAGGGATCCTACGAGCAGTACTTC. It yields the protein CASSKEGSYEQYF.

V is TRBV7-8 and J is TRBJ2-4; TRBD1 agrees at 8 bases. The germline V gene encodes CDR1 SGHVS and CDR2 FQNEAQ. This CDR3 spans 17 amino acids. Losses at the gene ends were 2 bases for V and 3 bases for J; bases not matched to a gene: 9. This CDR3 reads CASSLRGQVWGKNIQYF. The CDR3 DNA reads as TGTGCCAGCAGCTTAAGGGGACAGGTGTGGGGCAAAAACATTCAGTACTTC.

Details on this clone: The same CDR3 is also encoded by other DNA sequences in this sample. The chain couples TRBV7-2 to TRBJ1-2, with a weak D call TRBD1 (5 bases). CDR3 length: 15 amino acids. The V gene lost 1 base and the J gene lost 8 bases, with 17 bases spanning the gap. In germline, CDR1 is SGHTA, CDR2 FQGNSA. The CDR3 nucleotides read TGTGCCAGCAGCTTAGTTGGCCCGGGGACGGTCGGCTACACCTTC. Translated: CASSLVGPGTVGYTF. The variable domain in full, with the rest retrieved from reference TRBV7-2 and TRBJ1-2, is GAGVSQSPSNKVTEKGKDVELRCDPISGHTALYWYRQSLGQGLEFLIYFQGNSAPDKSGLPSDRFSAERTGGSVSTLTIQRTQQEDSAVYLCASSLVGPGTVGYTFGSGTRLTVV.

The chain uses TRBV6-6 and TRBJ1-6; 7 bases agree with TRBD1. CDR3 length: 14 residues. Unmatched junction bases numbered 9, after V lost 6 bases and J lost 10 bases. From germline, CDR1 is MNHNY and CDR2 SVGAGI (reference sequence). The CDR3 loop reads CASSTQGVHSPLHF. The CDR3 DNA sequence: TGTGCCAGCAGCACCCAGGGGGTCCACTCACCCCTCCACTTT.

This rearrangement joins TRBV18 to TRBJ1-2, with 7 positions matching TRBD1. V trimming: 5 bases; J trimming: 8 bases; junction bases outside the gene matches: 8. The CDR3 is 13 amino acids. Germline V gene lookup returns CDR1 KGHSH and CDR2 LQKENI. This CDR3 is CASSGNRGGGYTF. CDR3 bases: TGTGCCAGCTCAGGGAACAGGGGAGGAGGCTACACCTTC.

The chain joins TRBV19 to TRBJ1-5; tentative D call: TRBD1 (5 bases). Deletions cut 3 bases from V and 3 bases from J, with 9 bases between. The CDR3 has 14 residues. The germline V gene has CDR1 LNHDA and CDR2 SQIVND (reference sequence). In nucleotides, the CDR3 is TGTGCCAGTAGTATCAGGGATTCCAATCAGCCCCAGCATTTT. Residues: CASSIRDSNQPQHF.

The chain couples TRBV6-5 to TRBJ1-5; 12 bases map to TRBD1. V lost 4 bases, J lost 7 bases, and 5 bases stayed unmatched. The CDR3 loop spans 15 amino acids. The V gene's germline CDR1 is MNHEY and CDR2 SVGAGI. DNA for the CDR3: TGTGCCAGCAGTTCCGGGACAGGGGGCCGCCAGCCCCAGCATTTT. As protein: CASSSGTGGRQPQHF.

The V call is TRBV5-1, the J call TRBJ2-5; D remains ambiguous. CDR1 and CDR2 (germline): SGHRS, YFSETQ. The CDR3 is 12 residues long. Trimming removed 4 bases at V and 5 bases at J, with 9 bases between. In nucleotides, the CDR3 is TGCGCCAGCAGCGCCCTCCGGGAGACCCAGTACTTC. Residues: CASSALRETQYF.

This chain's CDR3 is CASSSDRGPNEKLFF. CDR3 coding DNA: TGCGCCAGCAGCTCCGACAGGGGGCCTAATGAAAAACTGTTTTTT. This chain uses TRBV5-1 with TRBJ1-4, with TRBD1 matching over 10 bases. The CDR3 runs to 15 residues. V dropped 3 bases and J dropped 3; count of bases not matched to a gene: 2. The germline CDR1 and CDR2 sequences are SGHRS and YFSETQ.

The chain employs TRBV6-5 and TRBJ1-5, with no clear D. With 6 bases removed from V and 0 bases from J, the gap between germline ends came to 6 bases. The CDR3 spans 13 residues. Germline assignment: CDR1 MNHEY and CDR2 SVGAGI. CDR3 DNA sequence: TGTGCCAGCAGACTCAATAGCAATCAGCCCCAGCATTTT. This sequence encodes CASRLNSNQPQHF.

The table lists this clone with a count of one. The chain employs TRBV27 and TRBJ1-6; a possible D gene is TRBD1 (5 bases). V gave up 6 bases and J gave up 9 bases, with 12 bases separating them. CDR1 MNHEY and CDR2 SMNVEV come from the germline V gene (reference sequence). The CDR3 runs to 13 residues. CDR3 region: CASSLGGFSPLHF. In DNA, the CDR3 is TGTGCCAGCAGCCTTGGGGGTTTTTCACCCCTCCACTTT.

This clone has more than one count but fewer than ten. The rearrangement joins TRBV5-1 to TRBJ2-6; D is ambiguous. The ends were cut back, 0 bases at V and 0 bases at J, with 7 bases in the middle. This CDR3 region has 16 residues. The germline CDR1 and CDR2 sequences are SGHRS and YFSETQ. The CDR3 coding sequence is TGCGCCAGCAGCTTGGGACCGAGCTCTGGGGCCAACGTCCTGACTTTC. Translation: CASSLGPSSGANVLTF.